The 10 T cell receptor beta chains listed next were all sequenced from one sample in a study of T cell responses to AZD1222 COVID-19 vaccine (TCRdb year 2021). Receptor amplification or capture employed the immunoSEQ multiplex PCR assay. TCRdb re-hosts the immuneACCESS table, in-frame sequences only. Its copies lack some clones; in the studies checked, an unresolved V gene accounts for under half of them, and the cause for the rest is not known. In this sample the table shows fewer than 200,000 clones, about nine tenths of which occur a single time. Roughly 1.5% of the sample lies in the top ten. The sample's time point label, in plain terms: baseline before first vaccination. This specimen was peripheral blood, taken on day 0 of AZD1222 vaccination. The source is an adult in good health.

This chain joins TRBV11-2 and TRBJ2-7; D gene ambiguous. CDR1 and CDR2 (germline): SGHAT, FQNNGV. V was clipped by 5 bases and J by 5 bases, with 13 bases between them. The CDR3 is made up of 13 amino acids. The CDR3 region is CASSPFGRHEQYF. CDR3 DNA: TGTGCCAGCAGCCCCTTTGGACGACACGAGCAGTACTTC.

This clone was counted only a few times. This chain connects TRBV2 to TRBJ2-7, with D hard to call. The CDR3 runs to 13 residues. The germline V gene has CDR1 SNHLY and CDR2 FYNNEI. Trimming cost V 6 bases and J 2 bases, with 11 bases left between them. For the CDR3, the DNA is TGTGCCAGCAGGCAAACCATGACCTACGAGCAGTACTTC. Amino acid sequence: CASRQTMTYEQYF.

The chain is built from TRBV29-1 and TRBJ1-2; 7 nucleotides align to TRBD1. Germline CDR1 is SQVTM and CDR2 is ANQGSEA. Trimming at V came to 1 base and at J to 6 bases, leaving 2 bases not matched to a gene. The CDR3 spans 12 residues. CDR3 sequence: CSVEGTGDGYTF. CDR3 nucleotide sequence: TGCAGCGTTGAAGGGACAGGAGATGGCTACACCTTC.

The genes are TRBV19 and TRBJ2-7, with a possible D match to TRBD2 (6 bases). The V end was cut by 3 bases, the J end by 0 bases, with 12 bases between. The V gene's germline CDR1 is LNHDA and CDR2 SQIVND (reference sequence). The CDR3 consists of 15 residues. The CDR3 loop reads CASSMGSGSSYEQYF. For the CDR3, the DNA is TGTGCCAGTAGTATGGGTAGCGGAAGCTCCTACGAGCAGTACTTC.

In nucleotides, the CDR3 is TGTGCCAGCAGCTTAAGGGGTGGCCTCTACGAGCAGTACTTC. Translated, it gives CASSLRGGLYEQYF. The V call is TRBV13, the J call TRBJ2-7; the D gene is possibly TRBD1 (5 bases). Trimming took off 2 bases at V and 3 bases at J, with 11 bases between the two ends. CDR3 length equals 14 residues. The germline V gene has CDR1 PRHDT and CDR2 FYEKMQ (reference sequence).

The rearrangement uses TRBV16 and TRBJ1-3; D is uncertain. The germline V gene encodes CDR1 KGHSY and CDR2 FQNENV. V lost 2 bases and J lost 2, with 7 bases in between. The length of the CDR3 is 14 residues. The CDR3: CASSQKGPGNTIYF. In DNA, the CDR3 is TGTGCCAGCAGCCAAAAAGGGCCTGGAAACACCATATATTTT.

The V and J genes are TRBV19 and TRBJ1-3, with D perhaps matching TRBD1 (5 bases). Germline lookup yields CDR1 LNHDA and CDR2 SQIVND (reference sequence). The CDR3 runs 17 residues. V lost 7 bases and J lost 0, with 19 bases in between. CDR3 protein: CASMGVGRTSSGNTIYF. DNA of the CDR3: TGTGCCAGTATGGGGGTGGGAAGGACAAGCTCTGGAAACACCATATATTTT.

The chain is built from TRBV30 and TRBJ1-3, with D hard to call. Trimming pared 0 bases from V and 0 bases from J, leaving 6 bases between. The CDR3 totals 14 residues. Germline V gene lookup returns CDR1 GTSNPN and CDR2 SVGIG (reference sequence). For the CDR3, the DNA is TGTGCCTGGAGTGTATCTTCCTCTGGAAACACCATATATTTT. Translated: CAWSVSSSGNTIYF.

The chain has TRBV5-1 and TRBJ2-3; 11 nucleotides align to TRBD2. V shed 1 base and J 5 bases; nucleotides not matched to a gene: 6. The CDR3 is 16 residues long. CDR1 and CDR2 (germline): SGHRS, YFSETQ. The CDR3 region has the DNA TGCGCCAGCAGCTTGTTGTCTCTAGCGGGGGGAGATACGCAGTATTTT. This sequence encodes CASSLLSLAGGDTQYF.

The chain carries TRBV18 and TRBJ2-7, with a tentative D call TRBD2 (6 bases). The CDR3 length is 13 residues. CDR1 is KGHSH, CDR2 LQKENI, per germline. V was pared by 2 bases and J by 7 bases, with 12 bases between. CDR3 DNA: TGTGCCAGCTCACCAACGACGGCGGGGGAGCAGTACTTC. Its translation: CASSPTTAGEQYF.